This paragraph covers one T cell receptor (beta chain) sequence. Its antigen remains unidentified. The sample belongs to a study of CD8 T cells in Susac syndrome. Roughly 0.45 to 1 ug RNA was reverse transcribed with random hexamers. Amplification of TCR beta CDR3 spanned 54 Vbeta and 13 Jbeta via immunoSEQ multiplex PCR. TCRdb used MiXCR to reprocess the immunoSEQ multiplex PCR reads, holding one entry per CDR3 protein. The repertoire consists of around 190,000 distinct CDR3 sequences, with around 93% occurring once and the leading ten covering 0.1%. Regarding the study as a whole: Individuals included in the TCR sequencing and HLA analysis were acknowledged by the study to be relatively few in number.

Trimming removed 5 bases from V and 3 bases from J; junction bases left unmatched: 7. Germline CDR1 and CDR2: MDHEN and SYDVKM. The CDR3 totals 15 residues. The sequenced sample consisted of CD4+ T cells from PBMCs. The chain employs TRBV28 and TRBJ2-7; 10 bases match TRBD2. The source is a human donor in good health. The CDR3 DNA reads TGTGCCAGCAGTCCCGGACTAGCGGCTGTCTACGAGCAGTACGTC. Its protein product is CASSPGLAAVYEQYV.